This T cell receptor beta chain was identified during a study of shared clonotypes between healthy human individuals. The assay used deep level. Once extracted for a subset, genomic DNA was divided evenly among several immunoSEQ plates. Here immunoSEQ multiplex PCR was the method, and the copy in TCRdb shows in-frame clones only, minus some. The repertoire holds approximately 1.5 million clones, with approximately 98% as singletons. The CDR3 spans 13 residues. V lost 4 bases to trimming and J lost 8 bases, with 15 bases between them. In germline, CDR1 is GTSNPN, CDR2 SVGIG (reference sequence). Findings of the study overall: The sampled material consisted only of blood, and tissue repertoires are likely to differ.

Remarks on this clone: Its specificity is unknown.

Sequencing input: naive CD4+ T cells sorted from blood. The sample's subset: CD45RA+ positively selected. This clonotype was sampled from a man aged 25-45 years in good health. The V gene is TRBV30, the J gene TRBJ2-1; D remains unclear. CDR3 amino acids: CAWKVVGSYEQFF. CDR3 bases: TGTGCCTGGAAGGTCGTAGGGTCGTATGAGCAGTTCTTC.